This entry lists 14 T cell receptor beta chains sequenced from one sample in a study of identical twins. Using its own MiXCR run on the 5' RACE reads, TCRdb lists one record per CDR3 protein. This table holds about 520,000 distinct CDR3 sequences, under 25% found once. The data also belong to a second study, concerning T cells expressing NK-cell markers.

The sequenced material came from CD4+ T cells sorted from blood. All receptors come from a woman aged 18-29 years in good health.

This clonotype was observed a few times. The V gene is TRBV18, the J gene TRBJ2-2; the D gene is possibly TRBD2 (6 bases). Trimming shortened V by 6 bases and J by 4 bases, and 18 bases separated the two germline ends. From germline, CDR1 is KGHSH and CDR2 LQKENI. The CDR3 spans 16 residues. CDR3 amino acids: CASSRSREPATGELFF. The CDR3 DNA follows: TGTGCCAGCTCTCGGAGCCGGGAGCCAGCCACCGGGGAGCTGTTTTTT.

This clonotype was counted only a few times. The V and J genes are TRBV7-2 and TRBJ2-7; D gene uncertain. This CDR3 has 14 amino acids. V was clipped by 3 bases and J by 0 bases, with 9 bases between them. Looked up from germline, CDR1 is SGHTA and CDR2 is FQGNSA. CDR3 in amino acids: CASSFRLSSYEQYF. The DNA of the CDR3 is TGTGCCAGCAGCTTTCGGTTAAGCTCCTACGAGCAGTACTTC. The whole variable domain, filled in from reference TRBV7-2 and TRBJ2-7, reads GAGVSQSPSNKVTEKGKDVELRCDPISGHTALYWYRQSLGQGLEFLIYFQGNSAPDKSGLPSDRFSAERTGGSVSTLTIQRTQQEDSAVYLCASSFRLSSYEQYFGPGTRLTVT.

This clonotype was observed many times. This chain connects TRBV20-1 to TRBJ2-7; 11 bases agree with TRBD2. From germline, CDR1 is DFQATT and CDR2 SNEGSKA (reference sequence). V shed 6 bases, J shed 1 base, and the junction held 5 bases outside the gene matches. CDR3 size: 14 residues. The CDR3 loop reads CSATRTSGSYEQYF. In DNA form, the CDR3 reads TGCAGTGCAACGCGGACTAGCGGGTCCTACGAGCAGTACTTC.

This clonotype was detected only a few times. The chain is built from TRBV10-3 and TRBJ2-5; 8 bases map to TRBD2. CDR3 length: 15 residues. Germline CDR1 is ENHRY and CDR2 is SYGVKD. Trimming took 3 bases from V and 2 from J; bases not matched to a gene: 5. The CDR3 spells CAISDNRGGQETQYF. In DNA form, the CDR3 reads TGTGCCATCAGTGACAATCGGGGGGGTCAAGAGACCCAGTACTTC.

CDR3 nucleotide sequence: TGTGCCTGGAGTGTATTACCAGGGTTTGGCTACACCTTC. Protein sequence: CAWSVLPGFGYTF. This sequence joins TRBV30 and TRBJ1-2; weak D call: TRBD1 (5 bases). This CDR3 region has 13 residues. Germline CDR1 is GTSNPN and CDR2 is SVGIG (reference sequence). Trimming stripped 0 bases from V and 7 bases from J, with 12 bases between.

V and J are TRBV6-1 and TRBJ2-1, with D unclear. This CDR3 has 14 amino acids. Germline V gene sequence: CDR1 MNHNS, CDR2 SASEGT. V lost 7 bases to trimming and J lost 7 bases, with 17 bases between them. In DNA, the CDR3 is TGTGCCAGCACCGGGCAGAACGTGGGGAATGAGCAGTTCTTC. Amino acids: CASTGQNVGNEQFF.

The chain combines TRBV5-6 with TRBJ1-2; D gene ambiguous. CDR3 size: 14 residues. Germline V CDR1 and CDR2: SGHDT, YYEEEE. V shed 4 bases and J shed 4 bases, with 14 bases lying between them. Here the CDR3 reads CASSQDSDGYGYTF. CDR3 DNA: TGTGCCAGCAGCCAAGACTCGGACGGCTATGGCTACACCTTC. Together with reference TRBV5-6 and TRBJ1-2, the CDR3 gives the full variable domain: DAGVTQSPTHLIKTRGQQVTLRCSPKSGHDTVSWYQQALGQGPQFIFQYYEEEERQRGNFPDRFSGHQFPNYSSELNVNALLLGDSALYLCASSQDSDGYGYTFGSGTRLTVV.

CDR3: CASSDPGAKSTEAFF. DNA for the CDR3: TGTGCCAGCAGTGACCCGGGGGCAAAAAGTACTGAAGCTTTCTTT. The chain has TRBV6-1 and TRBJ1-1, with TRBD1 as a possible D gene (6 bases). V was clipped by 3 bases and J by 5 bases, with 16 bases between them. CDR1 is MNHNS and CDR2 is SASEGT in the germline V gene. This CDR3 is built from 15 residues.

The chain employs TRBV29-1 and TRBJ2-1, with 16 bases aligning to TRBD2. The CDR3 covers 16 residues. V shed 7 bases, J shed 2 bases, and the junction held 5 bases outside the gene matches. Looked up from germline, CDR1 is SQVTM and CDR2 is ANQGSEA. The CDR3 here is CSEGTSGGAAYNEQFF. The CDR3 DNA sequence: TGCAGCGAAGGGACTAGCGGGGGGGCGGCCTACAATGAGCAGTTCTTC.

This clonotype was counted only a few times. The chain joins TRBV5-1 to TRBJ2-1; TRBD2 matches 9 bases. The CDR3 is made up of 12 amino acids. Germline values: CDR1 SGHRS, CDR2 YFSETQ. The trim removed 4 bases at V and 10 bases at J, leaving 3 bases unmatched. CDR3 protein: CASSLGTSEQFF. CDR3 DNA: TGCGCCAGCAGCCTTGGGACTAGCGAGCAGTTCTTC.

This clonotype appeared a few times. J is TRBJ2-1 and V is TRBV4-3, with no clear D. V was cut by 1 base and J by 6 bases, with 7 bases left in between. Germline-derived CDR1 and CDR2 are LGHNA and YSLEER. CDR3 length equals 13 residues. CDR3 region: CASSQALINEQFF. The CDR3, as DNA: TGCGCCAGCAGCCAAGCATTAATCAATGAGCAGTTCTTC.

The V and J genes are TRBV4-2 and TRBJ2-3, with TRBD2 identical over 9 bases. Germline V lookup: CDR1 LGHNA, CDR2 YNFKEQ. J was trimmed by 1 base and V by 0 bases; bases with no gene match: 5. The CDR3 spans 17 residues. This chain's CDR3 is CASSQDPRGGGTDTQYF. CDR3 bases: TGTGCCAGCAGCCAAGATCCGCGGGGGGGAGGCACAGATACGCAGTATTTT.

This clonotype appeared a few times. The chain couples TRBV27 to TRBJ1-2; 7 nucleotides align to TRBD1. Looked up from germline, CDR1 is MNHEY and CDR2 is SMNVEV (reference sequence). The CDR3 covers 14 residues. The V and J ends lost 4 bases and 5 bases, in that order; junction bases with no gene match: 7. CDR3 in amino acids: CASSSDRDSYGYTF. DNA for the CDR3: TGTGCCAGCAGTTCGGACCGGGACAGTTATGGCTACACCTTC.

This sequence joins TRBV7-4 and TRBJ2-1, with 14 positions matching TRBD2. The V segment lost 4 bases and the J segment 9 bases; nucleotides outside the gene matches: 5. CDR1 and CDR2 from the germline V gene are SGHVT and SQSDAQ. The CDR3 has 15 residues. CDR3 loop: CASSCGTSGRGEQFF. CDR3 sequence (DNA): TGTGCCAGCAGCTGCGGGACTAGCGGGAGAGGTGAGCAGTTCTTC.